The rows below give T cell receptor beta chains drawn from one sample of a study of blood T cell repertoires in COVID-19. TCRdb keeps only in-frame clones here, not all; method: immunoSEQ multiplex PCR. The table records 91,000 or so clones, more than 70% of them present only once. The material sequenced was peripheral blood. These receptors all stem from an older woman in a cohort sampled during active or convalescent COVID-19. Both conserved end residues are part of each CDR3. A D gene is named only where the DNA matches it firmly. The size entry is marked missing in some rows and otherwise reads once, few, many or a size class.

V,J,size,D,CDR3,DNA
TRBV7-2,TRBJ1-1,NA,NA,CASSARTDYEAFF,TGTGCCAGCAGCGCACGGACAGATTATGAAGCTTTCTTT
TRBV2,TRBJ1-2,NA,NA,CASSELGPNYGYTF,TGTGCCAGCAGTGAGTTGGGGCCCAACTATGGCTACACCTTC
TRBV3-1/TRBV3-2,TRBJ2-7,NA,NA,CASSQGGESYEQYF,TGTGCCAGCAGCCAAGGCGGGGAATCCTACGAGCAGTACTTC
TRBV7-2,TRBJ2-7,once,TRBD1,CASSTWDRGQYEQYF,TGTGCCAGCAGCACTTGGGACAGGGGTCAATACGAGCAGTACTTC
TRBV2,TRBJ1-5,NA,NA,CASSEGASYQPQHF,TGTGCCAGCAGCGAAGGGGCGTCGTATCAGCCCCAGCATTTT
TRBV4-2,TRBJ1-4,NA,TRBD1,CASSQDRDRRNEKLFF,TGTGCCAGCAGCCAAGATCGGGACAGGCGTAATGAAAAACTGTTTTTT
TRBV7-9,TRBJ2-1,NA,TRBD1,CASSPTRRGIEQFF,TGTGCCAGCAGCCCCACCCGCAGGGGGATTGAGCAGTTCTTC
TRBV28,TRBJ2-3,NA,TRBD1,CASSFPGQVLDTQYF,TGTGCCAGCAGTTTCCCGGGACAGGTCCTCGATACGCAGTATTTT
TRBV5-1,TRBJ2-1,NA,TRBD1,CASSLTGGYNEQFF,TGCGCCAGCAGTTTGACAGGGGGTTACAATGAGCAGTTCTTC
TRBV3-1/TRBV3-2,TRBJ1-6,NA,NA,CASNQRRGGAISPLHF,TGTGCCAGCAACCAAAGACGTGGGGGGGCTATTTCACCCCTCCACTTT
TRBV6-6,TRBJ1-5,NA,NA,CASSYDTSNQPQHF,TGTGCCAGCAGTTACGACACCTCCAATCAGCCCCAGCATTTT
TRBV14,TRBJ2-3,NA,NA,CASSPGLGRTDTQYF,TGTGCCAGCAGCCCAGGACTTGGCCGCACAGATACGCAGTATTTT
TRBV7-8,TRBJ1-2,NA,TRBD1,CASSHGTGANYGYTF,TGTGCCAGCAGCCACGGGACAGGGGCTAACTATGGCTACACCTTC
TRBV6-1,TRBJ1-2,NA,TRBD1,CASSETGVDGYTF,TGTGCCAGCAGTGAAACAGGGGTTGATGGCTACACCTTC
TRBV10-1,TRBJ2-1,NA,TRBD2,CASWGTSGGFYNEQFF,TGCGCCAGCTGGGGCACTAGCGGGGGGTTCTACAATGAGCAGTTCTTC
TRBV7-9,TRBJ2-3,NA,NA,CASSSLQGKDTQYF,TGTGCCAGCAGCTCCCTCCAGGGGAAAGATACGCAGTATTTT
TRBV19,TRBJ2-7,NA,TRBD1,CASTGTGAYEQYF,TGTGCCAGTACCGGGACAGGGGCCTACGAGCAGTACTTC
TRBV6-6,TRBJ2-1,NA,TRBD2,CASSLGGSIDNEQFF,TGTGCCAGCAGTTTAGGCGGGAGCATAGACAATGAGCAGTTCTTC
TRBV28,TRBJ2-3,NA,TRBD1,CASSPQGRTDTQYF,TGTGCCAGCAGCCCACAGGGGCGCACAGATACGCAGTATTTT
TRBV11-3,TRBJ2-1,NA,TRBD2,CASSLGQLAGKVDEQFF,TGTGCCAGCAGCTTAGGACAGCTAGCGGGAAAGGTCGATGAGCAGTTCTTC
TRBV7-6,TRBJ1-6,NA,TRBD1,CASSLMTGPYNSPLHF,TGTGCCAGCAGCTTAATGACAGGGCCTTATAATTCACCCCTCCACTTT
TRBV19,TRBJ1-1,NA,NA,CASTATALNTEAFF,TGTGCCAGTACTGCGACAGCCCTGAACACTGAAGCTTTCTTT
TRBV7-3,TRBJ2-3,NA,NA,CASSRGLEGTDTQYF,TGTGCCAGCAGCAGGGGTCTCGAGGGCACAGATACGCAGTATTTT
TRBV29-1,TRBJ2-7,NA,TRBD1,CSVRTGLGEQYF,TGCAGCGTCAGGACAGGGTTAGGCGAGCAGTACTTC
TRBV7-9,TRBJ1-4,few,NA,CASEGAAEKLFF,TGTGCCAGCGAAGGGGCAGCTGAAAAACTGTTTTTT
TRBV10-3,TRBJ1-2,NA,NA,CATRGNSGYTF,TGTGCCACACGCGGGAATAGTGGCTACACCTTC
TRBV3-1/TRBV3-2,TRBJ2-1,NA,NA,CASSHGAGSFYNEQFF,TGTGCCAGCAGCCATGGCGCGGGTTCATTCTACAATGAGCAGTTCTTC
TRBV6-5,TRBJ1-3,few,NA,CASSFSLLISGNTIYF,TGTGCCAGCAGTTTTTCTCTACTGATCTCTGGAAACACCATATATTTT
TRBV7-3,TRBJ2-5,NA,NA,CASSGTGGATQYF,TGTGCCAGCAGCGGAACAGGGGGGGCGACCCAGTACTTC
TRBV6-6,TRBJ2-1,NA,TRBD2,CASSSSGTSGRDEQFF,TGTGCCAGCAGTTCGTCCGGGACTAGCGGGAGAGATGAGCAGTTCTTC
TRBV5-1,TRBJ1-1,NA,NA,CASSLGATGLAFF,TGCGCCAGCAGCTTGGGGGCTACAGGGCTAGCTTTCTTT
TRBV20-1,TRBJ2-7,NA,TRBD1,CSAKDRLEQYF,TGCAGTGCAAAGGACAGGTTAGAGCAGTACTTC
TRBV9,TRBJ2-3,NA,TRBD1,CASSAPGTGGADTQYF,TGTGCCAGCAGCGCACCCGGGACAGGGGGCGCAGATACGCAGTATTTT
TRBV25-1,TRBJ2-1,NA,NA,CASSGRNEQFF,TGTGCCAGCAGTGGGCGGAATGAGCAGTTCTTC
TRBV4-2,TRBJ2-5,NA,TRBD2,CASSQAAGGKETQYF,TGTGCCAGCAGCCAAGCAGCGGGAGGAAAGGAGACCCAGTACTTC
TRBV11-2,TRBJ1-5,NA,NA,CASSLDNNQPQHF,TGTGCCAGCAGCTTGGACAACAATCAGCCCCAGCATTTT
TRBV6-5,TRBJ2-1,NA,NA,CASSMTGAGSEQFF,TGTGCCAGCAGCATGACAGGAGCTGGAAGTGAGCAGTTCTTC
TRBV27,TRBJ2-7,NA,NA,CASSTSSYEQYF,TGTGCCAGCAGTACGAGCTCCTACGAGCAGTACTTC
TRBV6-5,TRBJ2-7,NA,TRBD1,CACQQRTGPYEQYF,TGTGCCTGCCAACAACGGACAGGTCCCTACGAGCAGTACTTC
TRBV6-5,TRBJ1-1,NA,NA,CASYWMTGVNTEAFF,TGTGCCAGTTACTGGATGACAGGTGTGAACACTGAAGCTTTCTTT
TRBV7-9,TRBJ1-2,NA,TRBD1,CASSWDRGGYTF,TGTGCCAGCAGCTGGGACAGGGGGGGCTACACCTTC
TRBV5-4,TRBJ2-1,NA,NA,CASSWRSSSYNEQFF,TGTGCCAGCAGCTGGCGGTCAAGCTCCTACAATGAGCAGTTCTTC
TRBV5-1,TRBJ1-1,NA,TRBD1,CASSLDRGRIGSNTEAFF,TGCGCCAGCAGCTTGGACAGGGGGCGTATCGGGTCGAACACTGAAGCTTTCTTT
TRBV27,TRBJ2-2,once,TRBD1,CASKLQGAPTGELFF,TGTGCCAGCAAATTACAGGGGGCGCCCACCGGGGAGCTGTTTTTT
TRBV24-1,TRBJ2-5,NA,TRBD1,CATAGTGREGQETQYF,TGTGCCACGGCCGGGACAGGGAGGGAGGGGCAAGAGACCCAGTACTTC
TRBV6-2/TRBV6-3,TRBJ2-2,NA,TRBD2,CASSNGLAGTGELFF,TGTGCCAGCAGCAACGGACTAGCGGGAACCGGGGAGCTGTTTTTT
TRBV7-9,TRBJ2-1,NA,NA,CASSPSSLLVVIEQFF,TGTGCCAGCAGTCCCTCGTCCTTACTAGTCGTGATTGAGCAGTTCTTC
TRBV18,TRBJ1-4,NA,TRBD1,CASSEGQGREKLFF,TGTGCCAGCTCAGAGGGACAGGGTCGGGAAAAACTGTTTTTT
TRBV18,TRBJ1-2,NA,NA,CASSLPSRGRINYGYTF,TGTGCCAGCTCACTCCCGTCGAGAGGGCGAATCAACTATGGCTACACCTTC
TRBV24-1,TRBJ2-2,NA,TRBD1,CATSGQGAGELFF,TGTGCCACCAGTGGGCAGGGGGCCGGGGAGCTGTTTTTT
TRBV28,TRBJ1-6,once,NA,CASNGLYNSPLHF,TGTGCCAGCAACGGACTTTATAATTCACCCCTCCACTTT
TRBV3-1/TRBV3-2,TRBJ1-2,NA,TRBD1,CASSQHRDRGRTGYTF,TGTGCCAGCAGCCAGCACCGCGACAGGGGGAGGACTGGCTACACCTTC
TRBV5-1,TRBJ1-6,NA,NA,CASSLAGTNFGSPLHF,TGCGCCAGCAGCTTGGCCGGGACAAACTTTGGTTCACCCCTCCACTTT
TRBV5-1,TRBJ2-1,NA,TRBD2,CASSSGTRTSGEQFF,TGCGCCAGCAGCTCGGGTACCAGGACTAGCGGTGAGCAGTTCTTC
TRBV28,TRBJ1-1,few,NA,CASSTYAPGQEAFF,TGTGCCAGCAGTACGTACGCTCCGGGACAAGAAGCTTTCTTT
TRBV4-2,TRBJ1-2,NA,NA,CASSQDRTDHYGYTF,TGTGCCAGCAGCCAAGATCGGACAGATCACTATGGCTACACCTTC
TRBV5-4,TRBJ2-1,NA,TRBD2,CASSLATSGRANEQFF,TGTGCCAGCAGCTTGGCCACTAGCGGGAGGGCCAATGAGCAGTTCTTC
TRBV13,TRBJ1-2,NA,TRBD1,CASSITGGRRYGYTF,TGTGCCAGCAGCATAACAGGGGGCAGGAGGTATGGCTACACCTTC
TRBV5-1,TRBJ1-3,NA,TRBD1,CASSSGQGATGNTIYF,TGCGCCAGCAGCTCAGGACAGGGGGCAACTGGAAACACCATATATTTT
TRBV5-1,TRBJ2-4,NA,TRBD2,CASSLGLAGRKAKNIQYF,TGCGCCAGCAGTCTGGGACTAGCGGGGAGAAAGGCCAAAAACATTCAGTACTTC